Listed below are T cell receptor beta chains from one sample, sequenced in a study of T cell changes during pregnancy in multiple sclerosis. Measured with immunoSEQ multiplex PCR; TCRdb has only the in-frame clones, and not every one. The table lists approximately 100,000 clones, roughly nine tenths of them singletons. Sample: peripheral blood, taken before pregnancy. These receptors were collected from a female donor with multiple sclerosis, enrolled in a pregnancy study. CDR3s include the opening cysteine and the closing phenylalanine or tryptophan. D genes are given only for firm matches.

cdr3_aa: CASSLVGTRSGETQYF
j_call: TRBJ2-5
v_call: TRBV7-2
d_call: TRBD2

cdr3_aa: CASSSGQGLFYGYTF
j_call: TRBJ1-2
v_call: TRBV5-1
d_call: TRBD1

cdr3_aa: CASSGQTGANEKLFF
j_call: TRBJ1-4
v_call: TRBV9
d_call: TRBD1

cdr3_aa: CASSRAGTNYEQYF
j_call: TRBJ2-7
v_call: TRBV27
d_call: .

cdr3_aa: CASSIQGKRQYF
j_call: TRBJ2-7
v_call: TRBV27
d_call: TRBD1

cdr3_aa: CASSSLAGGNTGELFF
j_call: TRBJ2-2
v_call: TRBV5-1
d_call: TRBD2

cdr3_aa: CASSQEGAGRPTDTQYF
j_call: TRBJ2-3
v_call: TRBV4-1
d_call: .

cdr3_aa: CSVDGQPVNTEAFF
j_call: TRBJ1-1
v_call: TRBV29-1
d_call: .

cdr3_aa: CASSLASLAGLNTGELFF
j_call: TRBJ2-2
v_call: TRBV7-9
d_call: TRBD2

cdr3_aa: CASSPLAGGLADTQYF
j_call: TRBJ2-3
v_call: TRBV18
d_call: TRBD2

cdr3_aa: CASSLGFRADTQYF
j_call: TRBJ2-3
v_call: TRBV11-2
d_call: .

cdr3_aa: CASSPGAGLAGLGETQYF
j_call: TRBJ2-5
v_call: TRBV5-1
d_call: TRBD2

cdr3_aa: CASSSPGTGITYEQYF
j_call: TRBJ2-7
v_call: TRBV7-2
d_call: TRBD1

cdr3_aa: CASSPIAGEQYF
j_call: TRBJ2-7
v_call: TRBV18
d_call: .

cdr3_aa: CASSPRWESNEQYF
j_call: TRBJ2-7
v_call: TRBV4-1
d_call: .

cdr3_aa: CAYYSSYEQYF
j_call: TRBJ2-7
v_call: TRBV30
d_call: .

cdr3_aa: CASSISGGKQETQYF
j_call: TRBJ2-5
v_call: TRBV19
d_call: TRBD2

cdr3_aa: CASSISVLLGELFF
j_call: TRBJ2-2
v_call: TRBV19
d_call: .

cdr3_aa: CAWSGGGGTPLHF
j_call: TRBJ1-6
v_call: TRBV30
d_call: .

cdr3_aa: CASSQYPAGHHYGYTF
j_call: TRBJ1-2
v_call: TRBV23-1
d_call: .

cdr3_aa: CASSYVQGYEQYF
j_call: TRBJ2-7
v_call: TRBV6-5
d_call: .

cdr3_aa: CASSHSSVTDTQYF
j_call: TRBJ2-3
v_call: TRBV4-2
d_call: .

cdr3_aa: CASSRLVGVDQGVNNEQFF
j_call: TRBJ2-1
v_call: TRBV5-1
d_call: TRBD1

cdr3_aa: CASSLPVQRGLSYEQYF
j_call: TRBJ2-7
v_call: TRBV5-1
d_call: TRBD2

cdr3_aa: CASSQDSAGGDTGELFF
j_call: TRBJ2-2
v_call: TRBV4-2
d_call: TRBD2

cdr3_aa: CASRDPGQKAYEQYF
j_call: TRBJ2-7
v_call: TRBV6-5
d_call: .

cdr3_aa: CASSKILDRAGEAFF
j_call: TRBJ1-1
v_call: TRBV6-5
d_call: TRBD1

cdr3_aa: CASSIALTGSSTEAFF
j_call: TRBJ1-1
v_call: TRBV19
d_call: .

cdr3_aa: CASSLVSDRVTEAFF
j_call: TRBJ1-1
v_call: TRBV7-6
d_call: .

cdr3_aa: CATSRDTSYEETQYF
j_call: TRBJ2-5
v_call: TRBV15
d_call: .

cdr3_aa: CASKYRDRGNEQFF
j_call: TRBJ2-1
v_call: TRBV19
d_call: TRBD1

cdr3_aa: CAISVDRGKTEAFF
j_call: TRBJ1-1
v_call: TRBV10-3
d_call: TRBD1

cdr3_aa: CASSLTSGGPQETQYF
j_call: TRBJ2-5
v_call: TRBV2
d_call: TRBD2

cdr3_aa: CASSLASGSTDTQYF
j_call: TRBJ2-3
v_call: TRBV7-2
d_call: TRBD2

cdr3_aa: CASSLAREAASTDTQYF
j_call: TRBJ2-3
v_call: TRBV7-9
d_call: TRBD2